This T cell receptor beta chain was documented in a study of OX40 agonist ivuxolimab in advanced cancers. Describing the broader study: Ivuxolimab, which targeted the costimulatory receptor OX40 (CD134), was an agonistic, fully human IgG2 monoclonal antibody. Of the roughly 52 dose-escalation patients, hepatocellular carcinoma was present in some 19, melanoma in some 15, renal cell carcinoma in 9 and head and neck cancer in 9. The paper describes the monotherapy dose-escalation part (N of about 52 patients) of the phase I trial of ivuxolimab. Patients were allowed to have had prior anti-PD-1, anti-PD-L1 or anti-CTLA-4 therapy, and approximately 40% of the dose-escalation patients had previously received checkpoint inhibitors. In the dose-escalation cohort, around four fifths of patients were male, and the mean age was approximately 64 years, with a range of about 20 to 79. The point of sequencing TCRbeta in the periphery was to test whether ivuxolimab changed TCR sequence diversity and drove clonal T-cell expansion. Three dose-escalation patients achieved partial responses, one with hepatocellular carcinoma and two with cutaneous melanoma. Intravenous ivuxolimab was administered to patients every 2 weeks at six dose levels: 0.01, 0.1, 0.3, 1.5, 3 and 10 mg/kg. The paper as a whole reports these results and caveats: The antigen specificity of the peripheral T cells that underwent clonal expansion was not determined. Clonal expansion of both CD4+ and CD8+ blood T cells was observed from baseline to week 6 at doses 0.1 to 3.0 mg/kg. Low levels of normalized T-cell clonal expansion were also seen in some nonresponding patients. In partial responders in the 0.1-3.0 mg/kg groups, normalized peripheral clonal expansion was found to be among the lowest, especially among CD8+ T cells. After ivuxolimab, CD8+ T cells had more expanded clones than CD4+ T cells on average.

For sequencing of the TCRbeta CDR3 region, genomic DNA was extracted from the sorted cells. TCRbeta CDR3 regions were sequenced using the immunoSEQ Assay. This immuneACCESS table, as held by TCRdb, lists in-frame sequences with V and J called but not all clones. Of the missing ones, under half trace to an unresolved V gene in checked studies; the others have no known cause. The sample contains about 18,000 clones, around 90% of them found a single time. In total, the top ten clones hold 45% to 50% of the sample. About this clone: Its antigen remains unidentified. No much larger clone exists at a distance of one base, and base qualities are not known.

The CDR3, cysteine through phenylalanine, is 14 amino acids long. Only the CDR3 portion is preserved as DNA: 42 bases, with reading frame beginning at the first base. V is pruned by 6 bases and J by 7 bases, leaving 4 bases of the junction without a gene match. For CDR1 and CDR2, the germline V gene lists MDHEN and SYDVKM. The trial excluded patients who had a history of autoimmune disease or were on systemic immunosuppression. Peripheral blood for TCR sequencing was collected from all dose cohorts at baseline, on cycle 4 day 1, and on cycle 7 day 1. Samples were obtained from an open-label, multicenter, first-in-human phase I dose-escalation trial of ivuxolimab. Adults with locally advanced or metastatic melanoma, renal cell, hepatocellular, or head and neck squamous cell carcinoma were enrolled in the trial. Before TCR sequencing, CD4+ and CD8+ T cells were separately sorted from peripheral blood.

The sequence derives from an adult with an advanced solid tumor such as melanoma, head and neck, liver or kidney cancer. The chain is made from TRBV28 and TRBJ1-4; 11 bases in between match TRBD1. The sequences come from CD4+ or CD8+ T cells sorted from blood, collected in a trial of the OX40 agonist ivuxolimab. The CDR3 reads CASRRTGGGEKLFF. The nucleotide sequence is given as TGTGCCAGCAGAAGGACAGGGGGCGGTGAAAAACTGTTTTTT.